The clone carrying this T cell receptor (beta chain) was counted between two and nine times. This sample was taken from a study of blood T cell repertoires in COVID-19. CDR1 is SGHRS and CDR2 is YFSETQ in the germline V gene. The V and J ends lost 1 base and 10 bases respectively, with 12 bases between them. The CDR3 length is 13 residues. Sequencing used immunoSEQ multiplex PCR; TCRdb keeps in-frame clones, though not all of them. The sample consists of about 210,000 clones, about 88% of them appearing once. Sequences were obtained from peripheral blood. This TCR was recovered from a man in his 70s with acute or convalescent COVID-19. This chain connects TRBV5-1 to TRBJ2-1; a weak D match, TRBD2 (6 bases). The CDR3 protein is CASSLNPGGEQFF. The CDR3, as DNA: TGCGCCAGCAGCTTGAATCCCGGAGGGGAGCAGTTCTTC.